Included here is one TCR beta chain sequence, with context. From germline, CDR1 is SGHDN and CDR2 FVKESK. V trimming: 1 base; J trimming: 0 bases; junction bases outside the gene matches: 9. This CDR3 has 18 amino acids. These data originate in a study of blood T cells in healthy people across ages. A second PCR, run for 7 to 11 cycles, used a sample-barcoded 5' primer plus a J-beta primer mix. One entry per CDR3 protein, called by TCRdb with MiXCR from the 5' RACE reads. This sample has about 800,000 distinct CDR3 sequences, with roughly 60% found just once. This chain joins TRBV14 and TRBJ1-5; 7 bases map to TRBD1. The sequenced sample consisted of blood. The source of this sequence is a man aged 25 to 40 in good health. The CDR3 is CASSQVVRQGTSNQPQHF. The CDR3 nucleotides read TGTGCCAGCAGCCAAGTCGTAAGACAGGGTACTAGCAATCAGCCCCAGCATTTT.